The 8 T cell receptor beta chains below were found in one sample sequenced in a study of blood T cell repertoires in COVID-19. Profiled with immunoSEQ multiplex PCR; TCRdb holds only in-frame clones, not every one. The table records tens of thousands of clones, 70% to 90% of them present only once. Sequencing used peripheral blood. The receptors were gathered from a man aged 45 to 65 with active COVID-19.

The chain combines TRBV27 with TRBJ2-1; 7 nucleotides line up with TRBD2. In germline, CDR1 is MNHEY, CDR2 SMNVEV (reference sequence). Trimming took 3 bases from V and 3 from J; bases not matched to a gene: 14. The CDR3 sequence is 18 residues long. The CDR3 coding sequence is TGTGCCAGCAGTTTTTCCCTCCCGGGCGGGAGTTTCTACAATGAGCAGTTCTTC. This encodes CASSFSLPGGSFYNEQFF.

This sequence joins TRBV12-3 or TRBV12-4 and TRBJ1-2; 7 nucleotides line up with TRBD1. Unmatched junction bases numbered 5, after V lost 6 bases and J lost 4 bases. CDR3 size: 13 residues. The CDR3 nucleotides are TGTGCCAGCAGGCGGCAGGGGGTCTATGGCTACACCTTC. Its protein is CASRRQGVYGYTF.

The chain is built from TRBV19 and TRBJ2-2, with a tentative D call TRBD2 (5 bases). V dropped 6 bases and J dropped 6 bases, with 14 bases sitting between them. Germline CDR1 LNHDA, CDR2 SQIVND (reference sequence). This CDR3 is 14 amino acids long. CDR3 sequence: CASSLGSPAGELFF. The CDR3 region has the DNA TGTGCCAGTAGCCTGGGGAGTCCCGCCGGGGAGCTGTTTTTT. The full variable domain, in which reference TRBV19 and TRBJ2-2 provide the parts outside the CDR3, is DGGITQSPKYLFRKEGQNVTLSCEQNLNHDAMYWYRQDPGQGLRLIYYSQIVNDFQKGDIAEGYSVSREKKESFPLTVTSAQKNPTAFYLCASSLGSPAGELFFGEGSRLTVL.

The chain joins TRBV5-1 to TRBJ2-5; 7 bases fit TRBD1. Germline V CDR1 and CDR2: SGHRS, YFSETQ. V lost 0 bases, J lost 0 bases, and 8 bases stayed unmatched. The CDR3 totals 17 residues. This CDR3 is CASSLVLQTGDQETQYF. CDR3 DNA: TGCGCCAGCAGCTTGGTTCTCCAAACAGGGGACCAAGAGACCCAGTACTTC. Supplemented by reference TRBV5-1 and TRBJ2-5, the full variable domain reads KAGVTQTPRYLIKTRGQQVTLSCSPISGHRSVSWYQQTPGQGLQFLFEYFSETQRNKGNFPGRFSGRQFSNSRSEMNVSTLELGDSALYLCASSLVLQTGDQETQYFGPGTRLLVL.

CDR3 residues: CASSYLTGNTEAFF. The CDR3 coding sequence is TGTGCCAGCAGTTACTTGACGGGGAACACTGAAGCTTTCTTT. The chain is built from TRBV6-5 and TRBJ1-1; D uncertain. Germline CDR1 reads MNHEY; CDR2 reads SVGAGI. This CDR3 is built from 14 residues. V was shortened by 1 base and J by 1 base, with 7 bases between the two germline ends.

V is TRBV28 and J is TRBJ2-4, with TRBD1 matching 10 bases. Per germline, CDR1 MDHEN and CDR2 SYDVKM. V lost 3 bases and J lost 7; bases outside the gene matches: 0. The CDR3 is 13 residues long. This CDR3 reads CASSLTGGNIQYF. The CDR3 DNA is TGTGCCAGCAGTTTGACAGGGGGCAACATTCAGTACTTC.

CDR3 bases: TGTGCCAGCAGTTTGGGAGACGGATGGGCGACGGCTTTCTTT. Translating gives CASSLGDGWATAFF. The V call is TRBV28, the J call TRBJ1-1, with unresolved D. Trimming removed 3 bases at V and 11 bases at J, with 19 bases between. The CDR3 covers 14 residues. The germline V gene has CDR1 MDHEN and CDR2 SYDVKM.

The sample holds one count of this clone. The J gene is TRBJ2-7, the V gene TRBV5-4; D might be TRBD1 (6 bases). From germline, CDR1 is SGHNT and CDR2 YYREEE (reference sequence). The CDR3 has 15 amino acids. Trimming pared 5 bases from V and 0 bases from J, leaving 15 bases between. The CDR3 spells CASSPDSGHSYEQYF. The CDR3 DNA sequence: TGTGCCAGCAGTCCGGACTCGGGACACTCCTACGAGCAGTACTTC. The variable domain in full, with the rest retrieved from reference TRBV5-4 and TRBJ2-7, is ETGVTQSPTHLIKTRGQQVTLRCSSQSGHNTVSWYQQALGQGPQFIFQYYREEENGRGNFPPRFSGLQFPNYSSELNVNALELDDSALYLCASSPDSGHSYEQYFGPGTRLTVT.